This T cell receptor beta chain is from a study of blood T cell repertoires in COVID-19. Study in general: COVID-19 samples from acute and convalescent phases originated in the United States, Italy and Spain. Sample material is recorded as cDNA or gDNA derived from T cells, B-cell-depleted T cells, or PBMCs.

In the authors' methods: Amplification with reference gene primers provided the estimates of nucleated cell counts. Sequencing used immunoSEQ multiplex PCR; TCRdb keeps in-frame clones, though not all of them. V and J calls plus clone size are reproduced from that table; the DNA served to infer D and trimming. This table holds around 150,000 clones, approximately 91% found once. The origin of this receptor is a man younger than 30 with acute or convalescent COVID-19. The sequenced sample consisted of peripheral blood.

Written as DNA, the CDR3 is TGTGCCAGCAGCGTCGCAGGGGATTATCAGCCCCAGCATTTT. It is translated as CASSVAGDYQPQHF. The chain links TRBV7-9 to TRBJ1-5; D possibly corresponds to TRBD1 (6 bases). V lost 5 bases, J lost 5 bases, and 13 bases lay in between. This CDR3 is built from 14 residues. Germline CDR1 is SEHNR and CDR2 is FQNEAQ (reference sequence). The variable domain in full, with the rest retrieved from reference TRBV7-9 and TRBJ1-5, is DTGVSQNPRHKITKRGQNVTFRCDPISEHNRLYWYRQTLGQGPEFLTYFQNEAQLEKSRLLSDRFSAERPKGSFSTLEIQRTEQGDSAMYLCASSVAGDYQPQHFGDGTRLSIL.